This T cell receptor beta chain is drawn from a study of blood T cell repertoires in COVID-19. In the study overall: The cDNA or gDNA used as material had been derived from T cells, B-cell-depleted T cells, or PBMCs.

This clone was recorded a few times. The CDR3 contains 17 residues. Germline-derived CDR1 and CDR2 are MNHEY and SVGEGT. The V and J ends lost 2 bases and 1 base, in that order; junction bases with no gene match: 7. Only in-frame clones appear in the TCRdb table, and some are missing; sequencing was by immunoSEQ multiplex PCR. The sample lists roughly 50,000 clones, about four fifths occurring once. This receptor was obtained from a woman aged 55-70 years with acute or convalescent COVID-19. The chain uses TRBV6-2 or TRBV6-3 and TRBJ1-5, with 8 bases aligning to TRBD1. The sequencing input was peripheral blood. CDR3 sequence reads: CASSYGTGGTSNQPQHF. The CDR3 DNA follows: TGTGCCAGCAGTTACGGCACAGGGGGGACAAGCAATCAGCCCCAGCATTTT.